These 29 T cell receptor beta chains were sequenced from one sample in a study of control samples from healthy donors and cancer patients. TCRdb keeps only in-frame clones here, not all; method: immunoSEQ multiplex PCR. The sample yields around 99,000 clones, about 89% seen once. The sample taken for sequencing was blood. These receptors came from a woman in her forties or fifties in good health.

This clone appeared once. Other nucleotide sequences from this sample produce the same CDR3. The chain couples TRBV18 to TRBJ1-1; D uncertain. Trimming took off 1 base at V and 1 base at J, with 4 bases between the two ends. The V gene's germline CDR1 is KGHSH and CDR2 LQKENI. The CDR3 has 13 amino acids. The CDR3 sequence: CASSPQGNTEAFF. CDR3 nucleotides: TGTGCCAGCTCACCACAGGGGAACACTGAAGCTTTCTTT.

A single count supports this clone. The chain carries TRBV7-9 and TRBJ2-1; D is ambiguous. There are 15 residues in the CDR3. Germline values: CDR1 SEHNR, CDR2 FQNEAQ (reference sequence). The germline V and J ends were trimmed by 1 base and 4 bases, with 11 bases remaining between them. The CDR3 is CASSLDRNSYNEQFF. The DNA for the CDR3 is TGTGCCAGCAGCTTAGACAGAAATTCTTACAATGAGCAGTTCTTC.

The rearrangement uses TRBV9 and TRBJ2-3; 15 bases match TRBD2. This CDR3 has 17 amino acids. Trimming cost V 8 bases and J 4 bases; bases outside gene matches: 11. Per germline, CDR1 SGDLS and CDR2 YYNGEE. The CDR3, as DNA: TGTGCCAGTACCCCCGGGACTAGCGGGGGGCAGGCAGATACGCAGTATTTT. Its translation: CASTPGTSGGQADTQYF. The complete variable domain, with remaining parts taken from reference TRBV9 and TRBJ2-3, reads DSGVTQTPKHLITATGQRVTLRCSPRSGDLSVYWYQQSLDQGLQFLIQYYNGEERAKGNILERFSAQQFPDLHSELNLSSLELGDSALYFCASTPGTSGGQADTQYFGPGTRLTVL.

The CDR3 loop reads CAISGTGPQYGYTF. The DNA for the CDR3 is TGTGCCATCAGTGGGACGGGACCTCAATATGGCTACACCTTC. This rearrangement joins TRBV10-3 to TRBJ1-2, with TRBD1 as a possible D gene (5 bases). CDR3 length: 14 residues. V was clipped by 4 bases and J by 5 bases, with 14 bases between them. Germline V gene sequence: CDR1 ENHRY, CDR2 SYGVKD.

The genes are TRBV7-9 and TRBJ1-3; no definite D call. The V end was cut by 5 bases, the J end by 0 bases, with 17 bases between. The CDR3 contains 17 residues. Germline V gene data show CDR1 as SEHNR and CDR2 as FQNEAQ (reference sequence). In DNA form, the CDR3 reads TGTGCCAGCAGCCCCCATATAGACGAAAACTCTGGAAACACCATATATTTT. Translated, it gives CASSPHIDENSGNTIYF.

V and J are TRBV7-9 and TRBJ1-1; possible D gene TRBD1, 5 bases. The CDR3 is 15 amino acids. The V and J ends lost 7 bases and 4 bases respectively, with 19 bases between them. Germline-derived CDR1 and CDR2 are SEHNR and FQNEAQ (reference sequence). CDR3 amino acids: CASNLATVGGTEAFF. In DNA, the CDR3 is TGTGCCAGCAACCTCGCGACAGTCGGTGGCACTGAAGCTTTCTTT. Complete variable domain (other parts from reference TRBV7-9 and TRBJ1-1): DTGVSQNPRHKITKRGQNVTFRCDPISEHNRLYWYRQTLGQGPEFLTYFQNEAQLEKSRLLSDRFSAERPKGSFSTLEIQRTEQGDSAMYLCASNLATVGGTEAFFGQGTRLTVV.

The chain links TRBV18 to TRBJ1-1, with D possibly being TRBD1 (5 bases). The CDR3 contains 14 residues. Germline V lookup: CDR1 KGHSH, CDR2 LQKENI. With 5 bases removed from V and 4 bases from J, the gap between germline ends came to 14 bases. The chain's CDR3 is CASSSDGGGTEAFF. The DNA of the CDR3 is TGTGCCAGCTCATCGGATGGGGGGGGCACTGAAGCTTTCTTT.

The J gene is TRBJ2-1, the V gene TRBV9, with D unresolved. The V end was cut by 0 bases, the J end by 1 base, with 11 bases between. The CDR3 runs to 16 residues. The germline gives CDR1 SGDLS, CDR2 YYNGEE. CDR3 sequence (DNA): TGTGCCAGCAGCGTAGGTCTAGGGTCGTCCTACAATGAGCAGTTCTTC. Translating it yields CASSVGLGSSYNEQFF.

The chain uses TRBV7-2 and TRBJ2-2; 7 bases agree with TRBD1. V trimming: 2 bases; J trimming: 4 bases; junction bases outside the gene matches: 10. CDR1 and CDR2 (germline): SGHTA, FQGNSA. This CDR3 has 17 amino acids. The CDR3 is CASSLHPTGARTGELFF. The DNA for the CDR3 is TGTGCCAGCAGCTTACACCCCACAGGGGCGCGCACCGGGGAGCTGTTTTTT.

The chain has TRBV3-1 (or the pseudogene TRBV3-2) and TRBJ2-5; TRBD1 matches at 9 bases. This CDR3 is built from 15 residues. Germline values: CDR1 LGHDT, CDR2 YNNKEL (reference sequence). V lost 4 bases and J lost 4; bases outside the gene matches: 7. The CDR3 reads CASSPSGTGSETQYF. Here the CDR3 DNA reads TGTGCCAGCAGCCCCTCTGGGACAGGGTCAGAGACCCAGTACTTC.

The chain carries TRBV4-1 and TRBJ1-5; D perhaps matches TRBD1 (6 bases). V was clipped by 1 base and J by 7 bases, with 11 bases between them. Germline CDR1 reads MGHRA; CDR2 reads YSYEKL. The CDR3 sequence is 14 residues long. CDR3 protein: CASSQGTAEQPQHF. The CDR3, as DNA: TGCGCCAGCAGCCAAGGGACAGCCGAACAGCCCCAGCATTTT.

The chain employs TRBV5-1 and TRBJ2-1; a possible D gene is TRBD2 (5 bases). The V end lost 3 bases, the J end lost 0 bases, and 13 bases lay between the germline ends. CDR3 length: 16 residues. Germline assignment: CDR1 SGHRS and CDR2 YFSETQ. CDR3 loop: CASSSHQRSSYNEQFF. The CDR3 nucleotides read TGCGCCAGCAGCTCCCACCAGCGGTCCTCCTACAATGAGCAGTTCTTC.

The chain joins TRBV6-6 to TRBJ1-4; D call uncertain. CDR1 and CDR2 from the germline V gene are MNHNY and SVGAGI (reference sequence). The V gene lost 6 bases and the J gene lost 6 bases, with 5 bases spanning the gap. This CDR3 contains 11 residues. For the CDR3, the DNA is TGTGCCAGCAGACGAGATGAAAAACTGTTTTTT. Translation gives CASRRDEKLFF.

The CDR3: CASSYWSANYGYTF. CDR3 DNA sequence: TGTGCCAGCAGTTACTGGTCAGCTAACTATGGCTACACCTTC. This chain links TRBV6-5 with TRBJ1-2; no firm D call. The CDR3 is made up of 14 amino acids. V lost 1 base and J 0 bases, leaving 6 bases between the germline ends. Germline lookup yields CDR1 MNHEY and CDR2 SVGAGI.

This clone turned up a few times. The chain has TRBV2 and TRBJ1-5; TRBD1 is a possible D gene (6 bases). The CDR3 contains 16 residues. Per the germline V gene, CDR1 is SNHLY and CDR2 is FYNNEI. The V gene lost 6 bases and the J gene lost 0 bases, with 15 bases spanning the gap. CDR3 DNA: TGTGCCAGCAGGACCGGGGGGGCTAATAGCAATCAGCCCCAGCATTTT. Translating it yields CASRTGGANSNQPQHF.

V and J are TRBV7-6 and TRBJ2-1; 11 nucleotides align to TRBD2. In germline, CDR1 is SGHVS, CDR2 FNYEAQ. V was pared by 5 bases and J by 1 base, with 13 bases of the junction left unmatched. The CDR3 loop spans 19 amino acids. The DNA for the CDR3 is TGTGCCAGCAGCCGGTTGGTAGCGGGAGGGCCGGAGTCCTACAATGAGCAGTTCTTC. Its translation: CASSRLVAGGPESYNEQFF.

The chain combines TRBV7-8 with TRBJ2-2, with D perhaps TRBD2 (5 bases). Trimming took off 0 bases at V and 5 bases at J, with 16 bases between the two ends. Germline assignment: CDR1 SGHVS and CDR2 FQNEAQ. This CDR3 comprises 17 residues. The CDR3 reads CASSLAPTAVYTGELFF. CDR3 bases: TGTGCCAGCAGCTTAGCACCAACAGCGGTTTATACCGGGGAGCTGTTTTTT.

CDR3 in DNA: TGTGCCACCAGTGACACAGACCCGGGTACTTACGAGCAGTACTTC. This codes for CATSDTDPGTYEQYF. The chain carries TRBV24-1 and TRBJ2-7; D is ambiguous. The germline gives CDR1 KGHDR, CDR2 SFDVKD. The length of the CDR3 is 15 residues. V was trimmed by 4 bases and J by 4 bases, leaving 16 bases between them.

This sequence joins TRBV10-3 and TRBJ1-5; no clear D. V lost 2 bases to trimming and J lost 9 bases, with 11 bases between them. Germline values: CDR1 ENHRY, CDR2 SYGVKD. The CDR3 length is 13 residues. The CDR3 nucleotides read TGTGCCATCAGTGAGGATAGTCGGTGGCCCCAGCATTTT. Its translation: CAISEDSRWPQHF.

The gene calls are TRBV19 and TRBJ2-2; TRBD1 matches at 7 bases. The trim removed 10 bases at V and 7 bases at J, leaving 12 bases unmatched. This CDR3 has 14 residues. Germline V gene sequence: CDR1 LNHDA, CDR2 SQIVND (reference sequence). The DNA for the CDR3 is TGTGCCACCAAACCCGACAGGGTCGGCGGGGAGCTGTTTTTT. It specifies CATKPDRVGGELFF. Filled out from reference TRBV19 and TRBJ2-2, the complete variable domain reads DGGITQSPKYLFRKEGQNVTLSCEQNLNHDAMYWYRQDPGQGLRLIYYSQIVNDFQKGDIAEGYSVSREKKESFPLTVTSAQKNPTAFYLCATKPDRVGGELFFGEGSRLTVL.

CDR3 residues: CASSLGGTMNTEAFF. The CDR3 bases are TGTGCCAGCAGCTTAGGTGGGACAATGAACACTGAAGCTTTCTTT. V is TRBV11-3 and J is TRBJ1-1; a possible D gene is TRBD1 (6 bases). The length of the CDR3 is 15 residues. Deletions cut 1 base from V and 0 bases from J, with 9 bases between. Germline CDR1 SGHNT, CDR2 YENEEA.

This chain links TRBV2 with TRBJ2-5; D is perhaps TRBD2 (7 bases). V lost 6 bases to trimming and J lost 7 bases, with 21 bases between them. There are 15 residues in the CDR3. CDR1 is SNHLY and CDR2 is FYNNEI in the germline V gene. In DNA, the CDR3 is TGTGCCAGCAGCCAAAACACGGGGGGCCGAGGGACCCAGTACTTC. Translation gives CASSQNTGGRGTQYF. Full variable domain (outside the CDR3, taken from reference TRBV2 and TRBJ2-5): EPEVTQTPSHQVTQMGQEVILRCVPISNHLYFYWYRQILGQKVEFLVSFYNNEISEKSEIFDDQFSVERPDGSNFTLKIRSTKLEDSAMYFCASSQNTGGRGTQYFGPGTRLLVL.

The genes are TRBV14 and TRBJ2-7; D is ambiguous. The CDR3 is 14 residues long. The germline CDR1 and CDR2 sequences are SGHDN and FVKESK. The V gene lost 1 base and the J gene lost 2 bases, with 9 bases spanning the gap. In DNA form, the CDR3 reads TGTGCCAGCAGCCAAGGAGTAGGCACCTACGAGCAGTACTTC. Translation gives CASSQGVGTYEQYF.

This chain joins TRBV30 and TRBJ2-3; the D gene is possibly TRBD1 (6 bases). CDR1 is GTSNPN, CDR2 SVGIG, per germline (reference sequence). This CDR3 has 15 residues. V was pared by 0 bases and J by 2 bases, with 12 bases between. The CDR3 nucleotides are TGTGCCTGGAGTGTACCACAGGGCTTCACAGATACGCAGTATTTT. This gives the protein CAWSVPQGFTDTQYF. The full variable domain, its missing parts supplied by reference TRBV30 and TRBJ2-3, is SQTIHQWPATLVQPVGSPLSLECTVEGTSNPNLYWYRQAAGRGLQLLFYSVGIGQISSEVPQNLSASRPQDRQFILSSKKLLLSDSGFYLCAWSVPQGFTDTQYFGPGTRLTVL.

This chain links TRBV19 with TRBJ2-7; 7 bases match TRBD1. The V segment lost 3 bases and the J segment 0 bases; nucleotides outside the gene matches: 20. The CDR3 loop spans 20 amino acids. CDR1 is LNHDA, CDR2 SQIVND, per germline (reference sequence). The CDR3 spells CASSIRGKARQGSPSYEQYV. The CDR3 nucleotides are TGTGCCAGTAGTATCCGGGGTAAAGCGAGACAGGGTTCCCCCTCCTACGAGCAGTACGTC.

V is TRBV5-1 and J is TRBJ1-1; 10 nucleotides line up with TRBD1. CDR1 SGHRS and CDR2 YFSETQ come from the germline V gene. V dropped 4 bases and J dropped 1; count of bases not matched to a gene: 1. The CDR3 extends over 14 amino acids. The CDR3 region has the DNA TGCGCCAGCAGCCGGGACAGGGGGAACACTGAAGCTTTCTTT. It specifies CASSRDRGNTEAFF.

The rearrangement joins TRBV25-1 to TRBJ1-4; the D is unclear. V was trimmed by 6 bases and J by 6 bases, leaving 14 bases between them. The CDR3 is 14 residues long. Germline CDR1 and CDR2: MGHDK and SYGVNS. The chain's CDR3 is CASSEVREDEKLFF. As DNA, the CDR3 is TGTGCCAGCAGCGAGGTCAGAGAAGATGAAAAACTGTTTTTT.

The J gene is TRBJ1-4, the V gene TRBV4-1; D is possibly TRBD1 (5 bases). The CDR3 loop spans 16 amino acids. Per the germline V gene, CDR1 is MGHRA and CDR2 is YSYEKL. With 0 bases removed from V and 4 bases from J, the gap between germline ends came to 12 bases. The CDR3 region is CASSQDRGGFNEKLFF. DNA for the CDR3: TGCGCCAGCAGCCAAGATAGGGGTGGCTTTAATGAAAAACTGTTTTTT.

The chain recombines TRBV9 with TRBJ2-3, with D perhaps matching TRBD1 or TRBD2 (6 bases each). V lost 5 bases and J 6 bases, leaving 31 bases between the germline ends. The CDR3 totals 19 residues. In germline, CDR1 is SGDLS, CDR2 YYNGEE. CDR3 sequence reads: CASRDEGGDHTFGSDTQYF. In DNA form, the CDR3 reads TGTGCCAGCAGGGACGAGGGGGGAGACCACACCTTCGGGTCTGATACGCAGTATTTT. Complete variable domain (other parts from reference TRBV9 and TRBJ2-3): DSGVTQTPKHLITATGQRVTLRCSPRSGDLSVYWYQQSLDQGLQFLIQYYNGEERAKGNILERFSAQQFPDLHSELNLSSLELGDSALYFCASRDEGGDHTFGSDTQYFGPGTRLTVL.